This TCR beta chain emerged from a study of beta chain features in type 1 diabetes (dated by TCRdb to 2016 to 2018). About the study as a whole: Patients and healthy donors did not differ in mean age, gender distribution, total cell number or subset yield. A total of 100 million to 110 million sorted cells were examined across all samples, and a strong correlation was observed between cell number per subset and RNA yield. In the study, recently diagnosed type 1 diabetes patients and matched healthy donors were compared on the TCRB repertoires of their sorted circulating CD4+ T cell subsets. Whereas all 30 or so donors provided naive and central memory subsets, regulatory and stem cell-like memory subsets were isolated from just 8 patients and about 8 healthy donors. The full study reports these points: Shorter templates might have been favored by PCR, but patient and control samples were amplified and corrected together, so both groups would have been affected equally by any skew. Because cDNA was sequenced instead of genomic DNA, highly expressing activated cells could be over-represented, though the groups showed no difference in activation or CD3 levels. A moderate but significant shortening of TCRB CDR3 length was observed in type 1 diabetes patients in all four CD4+ subsets. At VDJ recombination sites, type 1 diabetes patients had fewer insertions and more deleted nucleotides, which implies abnormalities in thymic rearrangement. Only small numbers of individuals were included in the HLA sub-analyses, which left unresolved whether HLA type had any influence on TCRB rearrangement. Naive, central memory and regulatory TCRB repertoires appeared to be more similar among patients than among healthy donors.

Concerning this clone: The target of this receptor is not known. Base qualities were left out, and no much larger clone turns up one base away.

From each donor, a single peripheral blood sample of about 110 mL on average was drawn into heparinised tubes. Using a panel that included CD45RO, CCR7, CD25, CD127, CD95 and CD27, naive, central memory, regulatory and stem cell-like memory CD4+ T cells were sorted on a BD FACSAria II. A purity above 98% was achieved for all sorted populations. PBMCs were separated immediately by Lymphoprep density gradient centrifugation and were stained directly, without being cultured. Samples were stained and sorted in pairs, with one healthy donor and one patient per experiment, so that batch effects were minimized. The entire amount of isolated RNA was reverse transcribed using the High Capacity cDNA Reverse Transcription Kit, so the sequenced TCRB transcripts were expressed ones. Naive, central memory and regulatory T cell samples underwent deep immunoSEQ sequencing, averaging around 4 million total reads per sample. After sorted cells were lysed in RLT buffer, RNA was extracted with DNase-treated RNeasy Micro or Mini kits, with the choice depending on cell number. To prevent cross-contamination, each cell subset was processed individually, whereas patient and healthy donor samples were processed jointly. Using the immunoSEQ multiplex PCR, TCRB sequences were amplified from cDNA into 87-bp fragments spanning the CDR3 region. Amplicons were sequenced on the Illumina HiSeq platform. Regarding the original processing steps: Synthetic template baselines were used to correct PCR bias computationally, reads within Hamming distance 2 were collapsed, and singletons that could not be merged were discarded. By aligning reads against IMGT, V, D and J genes, CDR3 length, and insertions or deletions at six rearrangement sites were assigned. Within each subset, clonotype counts were normalized to sorted cell number, and only after that were true diversity and Gini coefficients computed with the tcR R package. Repertoire sharing was quantified using the overlap coefficient calculated on TCRB nucleotide sequences. This is the immuneACCESS table as TCRdb keeps it, with only in-frame sequences that have V and J called. A part of the clones is gone; compared with another copy, unresolved V genes explain less than half, and the rest is unexplained. V, J and clone size reflect that table, while D and trimming were determined from the DNA. Recorded for this sample are tens of thousands of clones; roughly half of them occurred a single time. 2.6% of the sample goes to the ten largest clones.

This TCR derives from a woman aged 40 to 55 with type 1 diabetes. Sequences were obtained from Tregs from blood. The sample's cell subset or site label, decoded: regulatory CD4+ T cells.

CDR3 sequence: CASSFKATRDFSYEQYF. The sequenced DNA is TGTGCCAGCAGTTTTAAGGCTACCAGGGATTTCTCCTACGAGCAGTACTTC. The sequence is built from TRBV27 and TRBJ2-7; TRBD1 might be the D gene, on 5 matching bases. Looking up the germline V gene (reference sequence) yields CDR1 MNHEY and CDR2 SMNVEV. The CDR3 holds 17 amino acids from the cysteine to the phenylalanine. The CDR3 DNA has 51 bases and is translated from base 1. Deletion took 3 bases off V and 0 bases off J, with a span of 18 bases between the germline ends.